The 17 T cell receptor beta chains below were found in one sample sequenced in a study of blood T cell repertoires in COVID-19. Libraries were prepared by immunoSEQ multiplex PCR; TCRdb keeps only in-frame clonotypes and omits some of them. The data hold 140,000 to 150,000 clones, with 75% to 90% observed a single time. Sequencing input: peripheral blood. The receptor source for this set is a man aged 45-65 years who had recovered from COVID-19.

The CDR3: CASKPPPGQRSSYNEQFF. CDR3 nucleotides: TGTGCCAGCAAACCTCCCCCGGGACAGCGGAGCTCCTACAATGAGCAGTTCTTC. The chain employs TRBV27 and TRBJ2-1; 7 bases are shared with TRBD1. CDR3 size: 18 residues. The V and J ends lost 7 bases and 0 bases, in that order; junction bases with no gene match: 15. The germline gives CDR1 MNHEY, CDR2 SMNVEV (reference sequence).

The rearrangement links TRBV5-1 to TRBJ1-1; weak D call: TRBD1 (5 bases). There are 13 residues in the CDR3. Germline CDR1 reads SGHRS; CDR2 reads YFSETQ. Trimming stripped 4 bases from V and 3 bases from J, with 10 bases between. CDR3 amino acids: CASSADIDTEAFF. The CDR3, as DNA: TGCGCCAGCAGCGCGGACATTGACACTGAAGCTTTCTTT.

The CDR3, as DNA: TGCGCCAGCAGCCAAGTTTTCGGTGTTACCGGGGAGCTGTTTTTT. It codes for CASSQVFGVTGELFF. The chain combines TRBV4-3 with TRBJ2-2; D remains unclear. Germline-derived CDR1 and CDR2 are LGHNA and YSLEER. Trimming shortened V by 1 base and J by 5 bases, and 11 bases separated the two germline ends. The CDR3 extends over 15 amino acids.

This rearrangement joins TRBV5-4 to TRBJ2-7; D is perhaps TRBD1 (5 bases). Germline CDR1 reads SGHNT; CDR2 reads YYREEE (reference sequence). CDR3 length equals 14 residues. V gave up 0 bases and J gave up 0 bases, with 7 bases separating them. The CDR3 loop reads CASSLEGNSYEQYF. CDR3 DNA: TGTGCCAGCAGCTTGGAGGGGAACTCCTACGAGCAGTACTTC.

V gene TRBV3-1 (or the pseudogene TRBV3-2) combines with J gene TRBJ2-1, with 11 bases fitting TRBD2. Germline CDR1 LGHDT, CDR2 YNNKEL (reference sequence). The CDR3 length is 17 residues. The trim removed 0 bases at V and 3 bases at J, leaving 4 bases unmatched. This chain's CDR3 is CASSQELAGESYNEQFF. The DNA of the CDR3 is TGTGCCAGCAGCCAAGAACTAGCGGGGGAAAGCTACAATGAGCAGTTCTTC.

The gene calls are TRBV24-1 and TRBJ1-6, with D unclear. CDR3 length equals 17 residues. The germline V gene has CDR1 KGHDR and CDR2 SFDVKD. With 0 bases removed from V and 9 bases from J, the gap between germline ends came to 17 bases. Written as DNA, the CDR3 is TGTGCCACCAGTGATTTGCGCCCAGGCTGGAAGATTTCACCCCTCCACTTT. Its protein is CATSDLRPGWKISPLHF.

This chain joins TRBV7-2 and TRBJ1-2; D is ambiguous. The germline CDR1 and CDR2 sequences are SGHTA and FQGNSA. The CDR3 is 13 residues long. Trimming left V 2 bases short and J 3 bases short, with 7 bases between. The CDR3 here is CASSLISDYGYTF. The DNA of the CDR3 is TGTGCCAGCAGCTTAATATCCGACTATGGCTACACCTTC.

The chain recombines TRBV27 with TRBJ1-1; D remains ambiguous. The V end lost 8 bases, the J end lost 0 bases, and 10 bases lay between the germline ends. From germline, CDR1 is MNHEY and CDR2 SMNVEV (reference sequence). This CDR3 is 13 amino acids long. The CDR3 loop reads CASRLWVNTEAFF. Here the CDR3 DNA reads TGTGCCAGCCGACTTTGGGTGAACACTGAAGCTTTCTTT.

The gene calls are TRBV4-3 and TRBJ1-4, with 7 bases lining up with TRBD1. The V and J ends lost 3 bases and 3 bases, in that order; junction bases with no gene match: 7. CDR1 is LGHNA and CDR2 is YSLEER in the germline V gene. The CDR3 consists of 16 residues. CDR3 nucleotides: TGCGCCAGCAGCCAGGAGACCGGGACAGCTAATGAAAAACTGTTTTTT. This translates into CASSQETGTANEKLFF.

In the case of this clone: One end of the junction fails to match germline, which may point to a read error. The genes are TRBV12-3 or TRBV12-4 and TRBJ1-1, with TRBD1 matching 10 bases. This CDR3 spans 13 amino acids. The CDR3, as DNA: TGTGCCAGCAGTTTGGAGACAGGGGGCGCAGGGAATTTT. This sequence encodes CASSLETGGAGNF.

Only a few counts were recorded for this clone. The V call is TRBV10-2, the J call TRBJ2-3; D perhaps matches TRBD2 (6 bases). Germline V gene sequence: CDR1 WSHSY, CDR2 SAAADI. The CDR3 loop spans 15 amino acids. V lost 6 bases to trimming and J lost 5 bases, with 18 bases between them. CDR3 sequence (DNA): TGCGCCAGCAGGCTCGAGGGGTTGGGAGGAGATACGCAGTATTTT. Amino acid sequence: CASRLEGLGGDTQYF.

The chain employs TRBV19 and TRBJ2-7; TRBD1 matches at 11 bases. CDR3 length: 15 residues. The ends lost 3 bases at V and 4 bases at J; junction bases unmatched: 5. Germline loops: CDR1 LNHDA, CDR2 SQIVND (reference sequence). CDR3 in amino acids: CASSMGRDRGYEQYF. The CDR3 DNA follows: TGTGCCAGTAGTATGGGGAGGGACAGGGGGTACGAGCAGTACTTC.

This CDR3 reads CASSATGTPAGEKLFF. The CDR3 nucleotides are TGTGCCAGCAGCGCCACCGGGACTCCGGCGGGCGAAAAACTGTTTTTT. The chain combines TRBV9 with TRBJ1-4; a possible D gene is TRBD1 (5 bases). The germline V and J ends were trimmed by 3 bases and 8 bases, with 20 bases remaining between them. CDR1 SGDLS and CDR2 YYNGEE come from the germline V gene. The CDR3 runs 16 residues. Together with reference TRBV9 and TRBJ1-4, the CDR3 gives the full variable domain: DSGVTQTPKHLITATGQRVTLRCSPRSGDLSVYWYQQSLDQGLQFLIQYYNGEERAKGNILERFSAQQFPDLHSELNLSSLELGDSALYFCASSATGTPAGEKLFFGSGTQLSVL.

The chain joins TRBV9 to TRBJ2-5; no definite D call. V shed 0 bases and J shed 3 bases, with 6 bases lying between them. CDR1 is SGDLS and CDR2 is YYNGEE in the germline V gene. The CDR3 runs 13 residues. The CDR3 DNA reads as TGTGCCAGCAGCGTAGGTCAGAAAGAGACCCAGTACTTC. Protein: CASSVGQKETQYF.

This chain's CDR3 is CASSWTGGIGNQPQHF. The DNA for the CDR3 is TGTGCCAGCAGCTGGACAGGGGGGATCGGCAATCAGCCCCAGCATTTT. The V gene is TRBV2, the J gene TRBJ1-5; 10 bases match TRBD1. The CDR3 length is 16 residues. Germline lookup yields CDR1 SNHLY and CDR2 FYNNEI. With V trimmed by 6 bases and J by 2 bases, 7 bases remained unmatched.

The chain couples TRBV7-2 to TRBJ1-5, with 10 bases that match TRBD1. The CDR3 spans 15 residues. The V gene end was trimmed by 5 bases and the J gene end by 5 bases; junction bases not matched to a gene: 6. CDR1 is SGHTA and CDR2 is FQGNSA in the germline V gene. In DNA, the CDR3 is TGTGCCAGCAGCCCCTGGACAGGGGGAGATCAGCCCCAGCATTTT. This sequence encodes CASSPWTGGDQPQHF.

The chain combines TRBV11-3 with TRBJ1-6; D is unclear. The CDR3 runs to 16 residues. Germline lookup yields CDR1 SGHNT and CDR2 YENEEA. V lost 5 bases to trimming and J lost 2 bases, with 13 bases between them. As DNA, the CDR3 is TGTGCCAGCAGCCCGACGTCCGGGGCCTATAATTCACCCCTCCACTTT. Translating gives CASSPTSGAYNSPLHF.